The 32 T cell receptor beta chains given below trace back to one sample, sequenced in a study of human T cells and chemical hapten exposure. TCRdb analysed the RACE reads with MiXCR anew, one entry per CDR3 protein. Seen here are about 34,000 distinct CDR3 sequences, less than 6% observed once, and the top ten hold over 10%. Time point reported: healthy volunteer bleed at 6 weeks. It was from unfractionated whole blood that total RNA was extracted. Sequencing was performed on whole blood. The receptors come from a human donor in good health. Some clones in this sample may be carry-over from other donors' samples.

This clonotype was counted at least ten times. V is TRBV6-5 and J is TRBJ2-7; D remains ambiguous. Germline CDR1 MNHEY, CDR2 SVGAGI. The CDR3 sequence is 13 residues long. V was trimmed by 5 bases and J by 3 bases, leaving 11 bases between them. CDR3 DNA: TGTGCCAGCAGTCGAGCCGGCCACTACGAGCAGTACTTC. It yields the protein CASSRAGHYEQYF.

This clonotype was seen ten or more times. The CDR3 DNA reads as TGTGCCTGGAGCGCCCGATATGAAGCTTTCTTT. It is translated as CAWSARYEAFF. The gene calls are TRBV30 and TRBJ1-1; D uncertain. Per germline, CDR1 GTSNPN and CDR2 SVGIG (reference sequence). V was trimmed by 3 bases and J by 7 bases, leaving 9 bases between them. The CDR3 is 11 residues long.

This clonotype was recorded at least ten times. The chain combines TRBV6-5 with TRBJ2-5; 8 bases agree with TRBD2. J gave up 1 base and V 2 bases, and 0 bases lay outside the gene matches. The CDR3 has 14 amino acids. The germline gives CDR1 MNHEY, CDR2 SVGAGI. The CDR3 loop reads CASSYGTSQETQYF. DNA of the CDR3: TGTGCCAGCAGTTACGGGACTAGCCAAGAGACCCAGTACTTC.

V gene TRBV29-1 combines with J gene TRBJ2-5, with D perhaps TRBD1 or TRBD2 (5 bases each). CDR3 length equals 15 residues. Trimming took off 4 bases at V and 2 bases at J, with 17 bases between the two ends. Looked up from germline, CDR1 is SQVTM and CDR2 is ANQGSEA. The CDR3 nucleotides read TGCAGCGTTGTTCCCACCGGGACCCCACAAGAGACCCAGTACTTC. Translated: CSVVPTGTPQETQYF. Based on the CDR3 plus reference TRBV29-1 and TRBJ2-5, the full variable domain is SAVISQKPSRDICQRGTSLTIQCQVDSQVTMMFWYRQQPGQSLTLIATANQGSEATYESGFVIDKFPISRPNLTFSTLTVSNMSPEDSSIYLCSVVPTGTPQETQYFGPGTRLLVL.

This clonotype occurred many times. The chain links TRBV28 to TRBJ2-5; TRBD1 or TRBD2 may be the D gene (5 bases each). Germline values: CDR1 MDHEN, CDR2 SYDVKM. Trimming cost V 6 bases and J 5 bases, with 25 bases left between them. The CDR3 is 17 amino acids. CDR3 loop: CASSDPEGYLGGETQYF. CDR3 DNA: TGTGCCAGCAGCGACCCAGAGGGGTATCTTGGTGGTGAGACCCAGTACTTC.

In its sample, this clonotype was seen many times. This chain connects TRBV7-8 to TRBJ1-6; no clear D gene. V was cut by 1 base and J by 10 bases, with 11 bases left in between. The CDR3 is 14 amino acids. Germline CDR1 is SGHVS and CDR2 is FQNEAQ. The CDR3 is CASSLDGPSSPLHF. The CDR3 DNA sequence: TGTGCCAGCAGCTTAGACGGACCAAGCTCACCCCTCCACTTT.

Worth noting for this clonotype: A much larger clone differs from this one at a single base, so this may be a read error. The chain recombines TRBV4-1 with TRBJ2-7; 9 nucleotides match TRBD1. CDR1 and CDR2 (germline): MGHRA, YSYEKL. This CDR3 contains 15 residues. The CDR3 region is CTSSSGQGEGYEQYF. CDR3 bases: TGCACCAGCAGCTCGGGACAGGGCGAAGGCTACGAGCAGTACTTC.

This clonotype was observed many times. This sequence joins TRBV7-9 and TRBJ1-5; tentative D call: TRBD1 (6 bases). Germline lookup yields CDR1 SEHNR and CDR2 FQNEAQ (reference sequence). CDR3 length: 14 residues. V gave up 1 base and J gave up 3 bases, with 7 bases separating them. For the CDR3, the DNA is TGTGCCAGCAGCTTAGACAGGGCCAATCAGCCCCAGCATTTT. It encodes CASSLDRANQPQHF.

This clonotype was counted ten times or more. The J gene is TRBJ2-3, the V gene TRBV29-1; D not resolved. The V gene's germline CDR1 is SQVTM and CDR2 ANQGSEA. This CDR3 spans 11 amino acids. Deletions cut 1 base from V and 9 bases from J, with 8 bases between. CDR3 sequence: CSVEVFFTQYF. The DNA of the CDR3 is TGCAGCGTTGAAGTTTTCTTCACGCAGTATTTT.

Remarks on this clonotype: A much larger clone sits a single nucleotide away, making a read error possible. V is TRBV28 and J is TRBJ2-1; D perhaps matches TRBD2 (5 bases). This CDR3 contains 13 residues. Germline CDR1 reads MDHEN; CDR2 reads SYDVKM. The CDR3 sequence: CDSSLATGVTQFF. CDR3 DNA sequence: TGTGACAGCAGTTTGGCGACCGGGGTTACACAGTTCTTC.

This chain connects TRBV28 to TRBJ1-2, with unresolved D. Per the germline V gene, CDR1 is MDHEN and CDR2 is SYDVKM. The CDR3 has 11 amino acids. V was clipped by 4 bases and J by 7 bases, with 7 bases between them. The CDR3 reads CASSSPSGYTF. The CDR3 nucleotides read TGTGCCAGCAGTTCCCCTAGTGGCTACACCTTC.

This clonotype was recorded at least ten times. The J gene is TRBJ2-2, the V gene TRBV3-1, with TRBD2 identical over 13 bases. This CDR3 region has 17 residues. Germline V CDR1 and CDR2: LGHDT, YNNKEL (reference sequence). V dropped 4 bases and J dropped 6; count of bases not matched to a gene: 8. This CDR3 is CASSLGLAGVASGELFF. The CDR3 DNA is TGTGCCAGCAGCCTTGGACTAGCGGGAGTCGCCTCCGGGGAGCTGTTTTTT.

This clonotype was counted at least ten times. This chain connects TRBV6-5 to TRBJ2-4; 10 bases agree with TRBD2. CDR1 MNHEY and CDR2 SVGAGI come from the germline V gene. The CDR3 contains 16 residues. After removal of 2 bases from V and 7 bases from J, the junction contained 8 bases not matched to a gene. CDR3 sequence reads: CASSYRLAGVWNIQYF. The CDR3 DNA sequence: TGTGCCAGCAGTTACAGGCTAGCGGGGGTGTGGAACATTCAGTACTTC.

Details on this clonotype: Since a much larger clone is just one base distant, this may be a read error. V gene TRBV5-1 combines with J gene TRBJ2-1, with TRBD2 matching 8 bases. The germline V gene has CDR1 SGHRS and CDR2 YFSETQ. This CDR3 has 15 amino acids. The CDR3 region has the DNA TGCGTCAGCAGCTTGGGCGGTAGCGGGGTTAATGAGCAGTTCTTC. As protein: CVSSLGGSGVNEQFF.

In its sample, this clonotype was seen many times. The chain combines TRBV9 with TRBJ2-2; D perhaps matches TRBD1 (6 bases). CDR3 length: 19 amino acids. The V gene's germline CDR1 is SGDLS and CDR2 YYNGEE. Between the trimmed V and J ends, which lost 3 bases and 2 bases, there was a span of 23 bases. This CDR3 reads CASSALGVPGQVNTGELFF. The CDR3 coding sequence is TGTGCCAGCAGCGCCCTAGGGGTTCCGGGACAAGTAAACACCGGGGAGCTGTTTTTT.

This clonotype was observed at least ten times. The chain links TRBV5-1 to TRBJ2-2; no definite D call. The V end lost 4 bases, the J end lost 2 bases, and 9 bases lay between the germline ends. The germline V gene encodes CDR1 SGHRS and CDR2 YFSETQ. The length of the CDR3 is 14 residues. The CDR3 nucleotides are TGCGCCAGCAGCAAAGCGAGTAACACCGGGGAGCTGTTTTTT. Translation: CASSKASNTGELFF.

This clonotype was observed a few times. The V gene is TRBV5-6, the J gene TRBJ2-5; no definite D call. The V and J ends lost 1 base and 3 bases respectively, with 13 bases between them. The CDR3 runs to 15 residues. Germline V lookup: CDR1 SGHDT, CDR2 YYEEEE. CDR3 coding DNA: TGTGCCAGCAGCTTGTTCCCTACAGACGAAGAGACCCAGTACTTC. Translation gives CASSLFPTDEETQYF.

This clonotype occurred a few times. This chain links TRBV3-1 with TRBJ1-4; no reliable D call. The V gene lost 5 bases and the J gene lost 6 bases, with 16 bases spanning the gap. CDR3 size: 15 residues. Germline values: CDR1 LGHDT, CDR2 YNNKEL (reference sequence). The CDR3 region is CASSVYKPGHEKLFF. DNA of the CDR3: TGTGCCAGCAGCGTGTACAAGCCGGGTCATGAAAAACTGTTTTTT.

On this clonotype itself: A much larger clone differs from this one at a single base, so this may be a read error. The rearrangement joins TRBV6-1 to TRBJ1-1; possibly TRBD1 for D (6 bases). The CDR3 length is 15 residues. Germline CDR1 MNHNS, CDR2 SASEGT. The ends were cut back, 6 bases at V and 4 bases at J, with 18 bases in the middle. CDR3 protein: CASRITGTLSTEAFF. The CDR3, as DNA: TGTGCCAGCAGAATAACCGGGACATTGAGCACTGAAGCTTTCTTT.

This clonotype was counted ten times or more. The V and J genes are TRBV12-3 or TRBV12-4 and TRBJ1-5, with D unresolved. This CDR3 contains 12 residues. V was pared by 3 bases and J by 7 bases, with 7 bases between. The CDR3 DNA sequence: TGTGCCAGCAGTTTGTTGGCCCAGCCCCAGCATTTT. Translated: CASSLLAQPQHF.

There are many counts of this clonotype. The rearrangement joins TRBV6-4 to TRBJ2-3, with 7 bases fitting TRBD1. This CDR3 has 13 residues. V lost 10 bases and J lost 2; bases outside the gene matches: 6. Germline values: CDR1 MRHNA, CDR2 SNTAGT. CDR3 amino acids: CATSRGHTDTQYF. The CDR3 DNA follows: TGTGCCACTTCGAGGGGGCACACAGATACGCAGTATTTT.

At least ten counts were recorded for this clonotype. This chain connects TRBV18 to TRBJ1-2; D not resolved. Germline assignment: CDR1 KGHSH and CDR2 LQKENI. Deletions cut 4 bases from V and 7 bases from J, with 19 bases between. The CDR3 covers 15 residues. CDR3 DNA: TGTGCCAGCTCACGATACTCCAAGGGTGTTGGTGGCTACACCTTC. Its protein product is CASSRYSKGVGGYTF. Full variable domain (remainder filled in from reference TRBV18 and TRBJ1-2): NAGVMQNPRHLVRRRGQEARLRCSPMKGHSHVYWYRQLPEEGLKFMVYLQKENIIDESGMPKERFSAEFPKEGPSILRIQQVVRGDSAAYFCASSRYSKGVGGYTFGSGTRLTVV.

The CDR3 is CAWSPLRGVRGYTF. In nucleotides, the CDR3 is TGTGCCTGGAGTCCTCTTCGGGGAGTCCGTGGCTACACCTTC. J is TRBJ1-2 and V is TRBV30; D not resolved. Germline-derived CDR1 and CDR2 are GTSNPN and SVGIG (reference sequence). CDR3 length: 14 residues. Trimming took off 2 bases at V and 7 bases at J, with 17 bases between the two ends. The full variable domain, its missing parts supplied by reference TRBV30 and TRBJ1-2, is SQTIHQWPATLVQPVGSPLSLECTVEGTSNPNLYWYRQAAGRGLQLLFYSVGIGQISSEVPQNLSASRPQDRQFILSSKKLLLSDSGFYLCAWSPLRGVRGYTFGSGTRLTVV.

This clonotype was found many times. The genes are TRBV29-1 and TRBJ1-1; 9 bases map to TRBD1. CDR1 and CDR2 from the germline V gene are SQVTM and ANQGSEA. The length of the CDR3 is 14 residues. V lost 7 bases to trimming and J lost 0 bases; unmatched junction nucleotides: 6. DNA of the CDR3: TGCAGCGAGGGGACAGGGCTTATGAACACTGAAGCTTTCTTT. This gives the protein CSEGTGLMNTEAFF.

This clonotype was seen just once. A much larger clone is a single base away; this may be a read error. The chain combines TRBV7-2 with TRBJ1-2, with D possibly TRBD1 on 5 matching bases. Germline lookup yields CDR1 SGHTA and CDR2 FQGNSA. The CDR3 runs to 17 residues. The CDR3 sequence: CVSSLRPSRGEDYGYTF. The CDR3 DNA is TGTGTCAGCAGCTTAAGACCTTCACGGGGCGAGGATTATGGCTACACCTTC.

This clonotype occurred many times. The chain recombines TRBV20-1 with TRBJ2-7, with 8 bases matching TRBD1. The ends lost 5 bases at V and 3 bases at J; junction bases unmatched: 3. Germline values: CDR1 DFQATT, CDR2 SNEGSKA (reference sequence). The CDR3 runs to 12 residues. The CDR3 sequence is CSALDRDYEQYF. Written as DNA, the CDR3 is TGCAGTGCTCTGGACAGGGACTACGAGCAGTACTTC.

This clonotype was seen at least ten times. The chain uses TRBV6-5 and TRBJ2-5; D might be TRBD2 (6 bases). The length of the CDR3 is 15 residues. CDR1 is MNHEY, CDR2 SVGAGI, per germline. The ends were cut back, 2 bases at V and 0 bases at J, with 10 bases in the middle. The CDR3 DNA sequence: TGTGCCAGCAGTTACGCCCGGGGGTACCAAGAGACCCAGTACTTC. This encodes CASSYARGYQETQYF.

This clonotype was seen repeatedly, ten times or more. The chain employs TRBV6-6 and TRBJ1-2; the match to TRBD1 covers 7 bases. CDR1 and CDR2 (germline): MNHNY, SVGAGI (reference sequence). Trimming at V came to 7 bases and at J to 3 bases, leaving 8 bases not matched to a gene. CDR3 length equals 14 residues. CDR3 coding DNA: TGTGCCAGCACCCACTCCGGGACAGACTATGGCTACACCTTC. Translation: CASTHSGTDYGYTF.

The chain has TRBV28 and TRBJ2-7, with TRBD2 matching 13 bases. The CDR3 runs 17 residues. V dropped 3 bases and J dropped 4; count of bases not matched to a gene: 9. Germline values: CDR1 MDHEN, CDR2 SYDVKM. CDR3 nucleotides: TGTGCCAGCAGTTTCCTACTAGCGGGAGGGGGCGGGTACGAGCAGTACTTC. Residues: CASSFLLAGGGGYEQYF. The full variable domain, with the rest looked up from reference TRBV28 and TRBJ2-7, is DVKVTQSSRYLVKRTGEKVFLECVQDMDHENMFWYRQDPGLGLRLIYFSYDVKMKEKGDIPEGYSVSREKKERFSLILESASTNQTSMYLCASSFLLAGGGGYEQYFGPGTRLTVT.

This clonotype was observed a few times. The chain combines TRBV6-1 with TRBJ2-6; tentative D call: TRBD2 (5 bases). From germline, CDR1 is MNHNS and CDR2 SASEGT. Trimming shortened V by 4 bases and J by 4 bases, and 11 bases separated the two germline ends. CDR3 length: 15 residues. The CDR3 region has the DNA TGTGCCAGCAGTGTCTCGGGAACCGGGGCCAACGTCCTGACTTTC. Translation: CASSVSGTGANVLTF.

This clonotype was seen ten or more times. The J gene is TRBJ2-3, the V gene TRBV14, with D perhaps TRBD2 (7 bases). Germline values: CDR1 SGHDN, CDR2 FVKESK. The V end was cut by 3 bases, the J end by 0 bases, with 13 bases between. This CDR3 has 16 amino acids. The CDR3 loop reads CASSHARGASTDTQYF. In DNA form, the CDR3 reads TGTGCCAGCAGCCATGCTCGGGGGGCCAGCACAGATACGCAGTATTTT.

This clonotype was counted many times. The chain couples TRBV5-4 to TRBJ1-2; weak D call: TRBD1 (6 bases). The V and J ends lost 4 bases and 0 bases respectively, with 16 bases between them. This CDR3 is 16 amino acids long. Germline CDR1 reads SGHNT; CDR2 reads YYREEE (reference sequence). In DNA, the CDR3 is TGTGCCAGCAGCCAACCCCGGGACAACGCTAACTATGGCTACACCTTC. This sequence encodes CASSQPRDNANYGYTF.